This TCR beta chain was sequenced in a study of blood T cells in healthy people across ages. Study findings and constraints: The diversity estimates, figures obtained from one million T cells, were considered underestimates.

There are many counts of this clonotype. The antigen remains unidentified. A second roughly 6 to 12 cycle PCR used barcoded and J-beta primers. Each cDNA molecule received a tag from a template-switch adaptor that had 12 random nucleotides. MiXCR, run by TCRdb on the 5' RACE reads, gives a single entry per CDR3 protein. The sample records about 670,000 distinct CDR3 sequences, roughly 41% being singletons. Germline-derived CDR1 and CDR2 are MDHEN and SYDVKM. Trimming pared 6 bases from V and 3 bases from J, leaving 9 bases between. The CDR3 consists of 12 residues. The receptor's source is a man at least 80 years old in good health. The chain carries TRBV28 and TRBJ2-7; a weak D match, TRBD2 (5 bases). Specimen: blood. The CDR3 bases are TGTGCCAGCAGCTTAGGAGGCTACGAGCAGTACTTC. Encoded protein: CASSLGGYEQYF.